The subject of this entry is one T cell receptor (beta chain). The data were taken from a study of blood T cell repertoires in COVID-19. Overall study context: The United States, Italy and Spain provided the acute and convalescent COVID-19 samples. Nucleic acid was either cDNA or gDNA, and it came from T cells, B-cell-depleted T cells, or PBMCs.

In the original analysis: Amplified reference gene primers provided the basis for estimating nucleated cell counts. Sequenced by immunoSEQ multiplex PCR; TCRdb stores in-frame clones only, minus some. The V and J calls and clone size are taken from that table; D and trimming were inferred from the DNA. The sample records around 320,000 clones, almost 85% being singletons. Germline V CDR1 and CDR2: ENHRY, SYGVKD. This CDR3 is built from 13 residues. The V and J ends lost 8 bases and 6 bases, in that order; junction bases with no gene match: 5. The V gene is TRBV10-3, the J gene TRBJ1-4, with 8 nucleotides matching TRBD1. The TCR sequence derives from a human donor in a cohort sampled during active COVID-19. The sequencing sample was made of peripheral blood. The CDR3 nucleotides are TGTGCCATCCGAGCGGACAGGGATGAAAAACTGTTTTTT. Translated: CAIRADRDEKLFF.